A single sample gave rise to the 9 T cell receptor beta chains below, sequenced in a study of blood T cell repertoires in COVID-19 (dated by TCRdb to about 2020). Library prep was done by the immunoSEQ multiplex PCR assay. TCRdb mirrors the immuneACCESS table, restricted to in-frame sequences. Some clones are absent from its copies; in checked studies, under half trace to an unresolved V gene, and the reason for the others is unknown. For this sample the table gives about 280,000 clones, of which approximately 85% were detected only once. Clones ranked in the top ten supply roughly 9.1% of the sample. Material for sequencing was peripheral blood. The receptors shown here come from a young man with active or convalescent COVID-19.

The rearrangement links TRBV19 to TRBJ1-5; no firm D call. V gave up 3 bases and J gave up 3 bases, with 9 bases separating them. The CDR3 covers 14 residues. Germline loops: CDR1 LNHDA, CDR2 SQIVND (reference sequence). This CDR3 is CASSIQADNQPQHF. CDR3 nucleotide sequence: TGTGCCAGTAGTATTCAGGCAGACAATCAGCCCCAGCATTTT.

A remark on this clone: Since a much larger clone is just one base distant, this may be a read error. The sample contains more than one DNA sequence encoding this CDR3. The chain links TRBV25-1 to TRBJ1-2; no definite D call. Germline values: CDR1 MGHDK, CDR2 SYGVNS. There are 13 residues in the CDR3. The CDR3 nucleotides are TGTGCCAGCAGTGACGCGGGGAACTATGGCTACACTTTC. It specifies CASSDAGNYGYTF.

This clone appeared a single time. The chain carries TRBV10-2 and TRBJ2-7; 7 bases map to TRBD1. CDR1 is WSHSY, CDR2 SAAADI, per germline. The CDR3 covers 15 residues. The ends lost 2 bases at V and 2 bases at J; junction bases unmatched: 6. CDR3 DNA: TGCGCCAGCAGTGAGCCAGGGGGAGCTACCTACGAGCAGTACTTC. It is translated as CASSEPGGATYEQYF.

J is TRBJ1-4 and V is TRBV7-9; 7 bases align to TRBD1. J gave up 3 bases and V 4 bases, and 8 bases lay outside the gene matches. In germline, CDR1 is SEHNR, CDR2 FQNEAQ (reference sequence). CDR3 size: 16 residues. The DNA of the CDR3 is TGTGCCAGCAGCTCAGGTTTCGGGACAGCTAATGAAAAACTGTTTTTT. Residues: CASSSGFGTANEKLFF. The full variable domain, in which reference TRBV7-9 and TRBJ1-4 provide the parts outside the CDR3, is DTGVSQNPRHKITKRGQNVTFRCDPISEHNRLYWYRQTLGQGPEFLTYFQNEAQLEKSRLLSDRFSAERPKGSFSTLEIQRTEQGDSAMYLCASSSGFGTANEKLFFGSGTQLSVL.

The gene calls are TRBV5-1 and TRBJ1-1, with 9 bases fitting TRBD1. The CDR3 is 17 amino acids. Germline V gene sequence: CDR1 SGHRS, CDR2 YFSETQ. V lost 3 bases to trimming and J lost 0 bases; unmatched junction nucleotides: 9. As DNA, the CDR3 is TGCGCCAGCAGCTCGTATACAGGGGGCCGGATGAACACTGAAGCTTTCTTT. Translating gives CASSSYTGGRMNTEAFF.

The rearrangement links TRBV27 to TRBJ1-1; no definite D call. With 2 bases removed from V and 0 bases from J, the gap between germline ends came to 16 bases. Germline V CDR1 and CDR2: MNHEY, SMNVEV (reference sequence). This CDR3 region has 17 residues. CDR3 sequence reads: CASSLRTFVGLNTEAFF. CDR3 sequence (DNA): TGTGCCAGCAGTTTACGTACCTTCGTTGGGCTGAACACTGAAGCTTTCTTT.

This chain uses TRBV19 with TRBJ1-1; the D gene is possibly TRBD1 (6 bases). The germline CDR1 and CDR2 sequences are LNHDA and SQIVND (reference sequence). This CDR3 comprises 13 residues. V lost 3 bases and J lost 4, with 9 bases in between. The CDR3 coding sequence is TGTGCCAGTAGTATGTTGGGGGCCACTGAAGCTTTCTTT. Amino acids: CASSMLGATEAFF.

The chain employs TRBV12-5 and TRBJ2-5, with a tentative D call TRBD1 (6 bases). Deletions cut 3 bases from V and 5 bases from J, with 13 bases between. Germline values: CDR1 LGHNT, CDR2 FRNRAP. The CDR3 is 14 residues long. CDR3 protein: CASGFPLQGETQYF. Written as DNA, the CDR3 is TGTGCTAGTGGTTTCCCGCTCCAGGGGGAGACCCAGTACTTC. Combining the CDR3 with reference TRBV12-5 and TRBJ2-5 gives the whole variable domain DARVTQTPRHKVTEMGQEVTMRCQPILGHNTVFWYRQTMMQGLELLAYFRNRAPLDDSGMPKDRFSAEMPDATLATLKIQPSEPRDSAVYFCASGFPLQGETQYFGPGTRLLVL.

This clone has just one count. The genes are TRBV5-6 and TRBJ2-7; D is possibly TRBD2 (6 bases). The CDR3 loop spans 14 amino acids. The V end was cut by 6 bases, the J end by 3 bases, with 16 bases between. Per germline, CDR1 SGHDT and CDR2 YYEEEE. CDR3 protein: CASNLGFGGYEQYF. For the CDR3, the DNA is TGTGCCAGCAACCTGGGGTTCGGGGGCTACGAGCAGTACTTC.